The rows below give T cell receptor beta chains drawn from one sample of a study of ipilimumab plus nivolumab after autologous stem cell transplantation. Using immunoSEQ multiplex PCR, the repertoire was profiled, and TCRdb retains in-frame clones only, with some absent. The sample consists of 1,500 to 2,000 clones, about 86% of them appearing once. Source: PBMCs, taken in a trial of ipilimumab plus nivolumab as post-transplant consolidation. These receptors all come from a female donor with multiple myeloma. Each CDR3 is given with its conserved first and last residue. The D gene is left open where the match is weak. Part of the rows lack a size; the others show once, few, many or a class for expanded clones.

d_call	clone_size	v_call	j_call	cdr3_nt	cdr3_aa
TRBD1	-	TRBV14	TRBJ1-3	TGTGCCAGCAGCGCGACAGGGGGGAGAAACACCATATATTTT	CASSATGGRNTIYF
-	-	TRBV30	TRBJ2-2	TGTGCCTGGAGGTCCTACTACACCGGGGAGCTGTTTTTT	CAWRSYYTGELFF
-	-	TRBV9	TRBJ2-5	TGTGCCAGCAGCGAGGGGGGCCGGGAGACCCAGTACTTC	CASSEGGRETQYF
-	-	TRBV27	TRBJ2-2	TGTGCCAGCAGTATTCCCACTGGGGAGCTGTTTTTT	CASSIPTGELFF
-	-	TRBV27	TRBJ2-1	TGTGCTGCAGGGATGAGGGGAAATGAGCAGTTCTTC	CAAGMRGNEQFF
-	-	TRBV13	TRBJ2-7	TGTGCCAGCAGCCCTAGCTCCTACGAGCAGTACTTC	CASSPSSYEQYF
-	-	TRBV5-4	TRBJ1-3	TGTGCCAGCAGCCAAGAACAGGGAGGCCTCTCTGGAAACACCATATATTTT	CASSQEQGGLSGNTIYF
TRBD1	few	TRBV7-2	TRBJ1-3	TGTGCCAGCAGCTTGACAGGGGGCAACTCTGGAAACACCATATATTTT	CASSLTGGNSGNTIYF
-	-	TRBV2	TRBJ2-5	TGTGCCAGCAGTGAAGCCGGCAGGACCTTACAAGAGACCCAGTACTTC	CASSEAGRTLQETQYF
-	-	TRBV6-5	TRBJ2-7	TGTGCCAGCAGTTTCCTCTCTCGGTTGCGAGAGCAGTACTTC	CASSFLSRLREQYF
TRBD2	-	TRBV5-5	TRBJ2-7	TGTGCCAGCAGCCCCCGTAGCGGGAGGGAACACGAGCAGTACTTC	CASSPRSGREHEQYF
-	once	TRBV10-3	TRBJ2-7	TGTGCCATCAGTGAGACGGACAGGAGGGGAGCATACGAGCAGTACTTC	CAISETDRRGAYEQYF
-	-	TRBV7-3	TRBJ2-7	TGTGCCAGCAGCCCAGGGACCCTAGGCTACGAGCAGTACTTC	CASSPGTLGYEQYF